These T cell receptor beta chains were read from a single sample in a study of cytomegalovirus exposure and HLA in healthy donors. Profiled with immunoSEQ multiplex PCR; TCRdb holds only in-frame clones, not every one. This sample has 250,000 to 350,000 clones; 80% occur once, and the top ten carry about 0.28%. The specimen sequenced was PBMCs. All receptors come from a girl aged 2 to 9 in good health and CMV-seronegative. The CDR3 runs from the conserved cysteine through the conserved F or W. The D gene is left open where the match is weak. Rows may omit the clone size; those that give it use once, few, many or a size class.

d_gene,j_gene,abundance,v_gene,CDR3aa,CDR3nt
TRBD1,TRBJ1-4,.,TRBV18,CASSPRDRGDEKLFF,TGTGCCAGCTCACCTCGGGACAGGGGAGATGAAAAACTGTTTTTT
TRBD1,TRBJ2-3,.,TRBV5-8,CASSKGQGDSDTQYF,TGTGCCAGCAGCAAGGGACAGGGAGATTCAGATACGCAGTATTTT
.,TRBJ1-4,.,TRBV11-2,CASRRAIPGTNEKLFF,TGTGCCAGCAGGCGTGCTATCCCGGGTACCAATGAAAAACTGTTTTTT
.,TRBJ1-2,.,TRBV10-1,CASSGSTGGGYTF,TGCGCCAGCAGTGGAAGTACGGGGGGTGGCTACACCTTC
TRBD2,TRBJ2-3,few,TRBV30,CAWSVGLAGGADTQYF,TGTGCCTGGAGTGTGGGACTAGCGGGAGGCGCAGATACGCAGTATTTT
TRBD1,TRBJ1-2,.,TRBV5-4,CASSLPRTGYYGYTF,TGTGCCAGCAGCCTCCCCCGGACAGGGTACTATGGCTACACCTTC
TRBD2,TRBJ2-5,few,TRBV28,CASSWPSGRLEETQYF,TGTGCCAGCAGTTGGCCTAGCGGGAGGTTGGAAGAGACCCAGTACTTC
.,TRBJ1-2,.,TRBV29-1,CSVGGPGNYGYTF,TGCAGCGTGGGGGGACCGGGGAACTATGGCTACACCTTC
.,TRBJ1-6,few,TRBV2,CASSVDSSYNSPLHF,TGTGCCAGCAGTGTAGACAGCTCCTATAATTCACCCCTCCACTTT
.,TRBJ2-7,.,TRBV6-1,CASSARESYEQYF,TGTGCCAGCAGCGCGAGAGAGTCCTACGAGCAGTACTTC
.,TRBJ1-1,.,TRBV20-1,CSARGNRAAFF,TGCAGTGCTAGAGGGAACAGGGCTGCTTTCTTT
.,TRBJ1-3,.,TRBV28,CASSYGTVKAGNTIYF,TGTGCCAGCAGTTACGGAACAGTCAAGGCGGGAAACACCATATATTTT
TRBD2,TRBJ2-7,.,TRBV7-8,CASSRRGTSGTLGPSEQYF,TGTGCCAGCAGCCGTCGAGGGACTAGCGGGACATTGGGTCCGTCCGAGCAGTACTTC
TRBD1,TRBJ1-2,.,TRBV9,CASTPHLDPGQGATGYTF,TGTGCCAGCACCCCTCACCTAGACCCCGGACAGGGGGCAACTGGCTACACCTTC
.,TRBJ1-2,few,TRBV10-3,CAISESEYFGGAEGYTF,TGTGCCATCAGTGAGTCGGAATACTTCGGGGGGGCGGAAGGCTACACCTTC